This T cell receptor (beta chain) was identified during a study of CD8 T cells in ankylosing spondylitis. This CDR3 has 16 amino acids. Germline lookup yields CDR1 SGHRS and CDR2 YFSETQ. Trimming removed 1 base from V and 7 bases from J, with 18 bases in between. Findings and limits, study-wide: Typical of ankylosing spondylitis blood, it appeared, was a TCR beta motif of under 10 highly homologous variants.

There are many counts of this clonotype. Its target is not known. TCRdb redid the calling of the 5' RACE reads with MiXCR, one entry per CDR3 protein. The top ten clones hold about 12% of a sample with a few hundred thousand distinct CDR3 sequences, roughly 22% of them seen once. The sequence derives from a male donor with ankylosing spondylitis or in good health (not recorded which). Sequenced input: blood, either unsorted or a sorted T cell fraction (not recorded which). This chain uses TRBV5-1 with TRBJ2-4; D gene unclear. The CDR3 DNA reads as TGCGCCAGCAGCTTGACCGGACCGCTACCTACGAACATTCAGTACTTC. Translated: CASSLTGPLPTNIQYF.